The source of this T cell receptor beta chain is a study of regulatory T cells in long-lasting Graves disease. Arm-PCR of CDR3 regions with iRepertoire HTBI primers generated TCR beta libraries. One entry per CDR3 protein results from TCRdb running MiXCR on the multiplex PCR reads. The data hold hundreds of thousands of distinct CDR3 sequences, with 15% to 20% observed a single time. The CDR3 runs 13 residues. V was clipped by 4 bases and J by 7 bases, with 12 bases between them. CDR1 LGHDT and CDR2 YNNKEL come from the germline V gene (reference sequence). Remarks on this clonotype: Possible read error: a much larger clone is one base away.

Time point reported: newly diagnosed GD, antithyroid drugs for less than 3 months. After RNA was extracted from PBMCs, the TCR library was made from it. In addition, the sample was reused for a study of T cells in Graves' hyperthyroidism and ophthalmopathy. That report adds: With the HTBI primer set, the TCR CDR3 went through a first round of RT-PCR.

The sequence was collected from a man aged 35-49 years with Graves disease. Sequences were derived from peripheral blood mononuclear cells (PBMCs), sampled at new diagnosis, from a patient treated with antithyroid drugs. This rearrangement joins TRBV3-1 to TRBJ2-3, with D perhaps matching TRBD2 (6 bases). CDR3 DNA sequence: TGTGCCAGCAGCCGAAGACTAGAAAATACGCAGTATTTT. Amino acids: CASSRRLENTQYF.